This TCR beta chain was sequenced in a study of identical twins. Study results and caveats: The models systematically underestimated how much out-of-frame TCR alpha was shared in monozygotic twins.

MiXCR was run by TCRdb on the 5' RACE reads, yielding one entry per CDR3 protein. The table has a few hundred thousand distinct CDR3 sequences, 9.6% seen once; the top ten hold 2.5% to 3.5%. The sample holds a few counts of this clonotype. Antigen unknown. The CDR3 has 15 amino acids. Germline loops: CDR1 SGHTA, CDR2 FQGNSA. V gave up 5 bases and J gave up 9 bases; unmatched junction bases: 16. These data also featured in a second study, about yellow fever vaccine responses in identical twins.

The TCR sequence derives from a woman under 30 in good health. The sample was PBMCs. The rearrangement uses TRBV7-2 and TRBJ2-7, with TRBD1 identical over 7 bases. The DNA for the CDR3 is TGTGCCAGCAGCGGAAACGACAGGGTGGGTGTCGGGCAGTACTTC. Amino acid sequence: CASSGNDRVGVGQYF.